These T cell receptor beta chains were read from a single sample in a study of T cells after yellow fever vaccination. MiXCR was run by TCRdb on the 5' RACE reads, yielding one entry per CDR3 protein. This sample has under 250,000 distinct CDR3 sequences, with 6.9% found just once. Material: CD4+ T cells sorted from PBMCs, obtained 15 days after the yellow fever booster vaccination. The receptors stem from a young man who received the YFV17D yellow fever vaccine. CDR3s include the opening cysteine and the closing phenylalanine or tryptophan. Fields, in order: J gene, D gene, clone size, CDR3 length, V gene, CDR3 DNA, CDR3 protein. The D gene is left open where the match is weak. A clone size is listed for some rows: how often the clone was seen (once, few, many), or a class if it is expanded.

>TRBJ1-1|.|.|16|TRBV5-1
TGCGCCAGCAGCTTGGGGGACACCCTCAGGAGGACTGAAGCTTTCTTT
CASSLGDTLRRTEAFF
>TRBJ1-3|.|few|16|TRBV3-1
TGTGCCAGCAGCCAAAATCTGGGATTCTCTGGAAACACCATATATTTT
CASSQNLGFSGNTIYF
>TRBJ2-7|.|.|11|TRBV10-3
TGTGCCATCAGGGACAGCTACGAGCAGTACTTC
CAIRDSYEQYF
>TRBJ2-7|.|many|12|TRBV18
TGTGCCAGCTCACCTCAGACCTACGAGCAGTACTTC
CASSPQTYEQYF
>TRBJ1-2|.|.|13|TRBV6-6
TGTGCCAGCCAGAGTAGGGGTGACTATGGCTACACCTTC
CASQSRGDYGYTF
>TRBJ2-5|TRBD1|.|12|TRBV12-3/TRBV12-4
TGTGCCAGTAACAGGGGTCGAGAGACCCAGTACTTC
CASNRGRETQYF
>TRBJ2-4|TRBD2|.|14|TRBV20-1
TGCAGTGCTAGTAGCGGGAATCTGAAAAACATTCAGTACTTC
CSASSGNLKNIQYF
>TRBJ2-3|.|.|13|TRBV20-1
TGCAGTGCTTGGAGTCTGGCCACAGATACGCAGTATTTT
CSAWSLATDTQYF
>TRBJ2-1|.|few|12|TRBV6-6
TGTGCCAGCAGTCAACTAGACAATGAGCAGTTCTTC
CASSQLDNEQFF
>TRBJ2-7|TRBD2|many|17|TRBV7-9
TGTGCCAGCAGCGCCAGAAGGGAGGGCCCGTGGACCTACGAGCAGTACTTC
CASSARREGPWTYEQYF
>TRBJ2-5|.|few|14|TRBV7-2
TGTGCCAGCAGCTTTGACTTTTCCCAAGAGACCCAGTACTTC
CASSFDFSQETQYF
>TRBJ2-7|.|few|12|TRBV6-6
TGTGCCAGCAGTTTAGAAAACTACGAGCAGTACTTC
CASSLENYEQYF
>TRBJ2-7|.|many|13|TRBV18
TGTGCCAGCTCACTCGGGCCTACCTACGAGCAGTACTTC
CASSLGPTYEQYF
>TRBJ1-4|.|few|16|TRBV20-1
TGCAGTGCTAGAGATCCGGGTGGGGCAACTAATGAAAAACTGTTTTTT
CSARDPGGATNEKLFF
>TRBJ2-3|.|few|10|TRBV6-2/TRBV6-3
TGTGCCAGCAGTAACGATGCGCAGTATTTT
CASSNDAQYF
>TRBJ1-1|TRBD1|.|15|TRBV12-3/TRBV12-4
TGTGCCAGCAGTTTCAGGGACAGGGGTCGAACTGAAGCTTTCTTT
CASSFRDRGRTEAFF
>TRBJ1-5|TRBD1|.|16|TRBV2
TGTGCCAGCAGTGCCCGGACAGGGATCTCCAATCAGCCCCAGCATTTT
CASSARTGISNQPQHF
>TRBJ1-2|.|.|15|TRBV9
TGTGCCAGCAGCGCAGGGATCTTAGCTAACTATGGCTACACCTTC
CASSAGILANYGYTF